Described below is a single TCR beta chain sequence and its context. Antigen specificity is unknown. The sample comes from a study of T cell responses to AZD1222 COVID-19 vaccine. Study observations and caveats: Breadth and depth of Spike-specific TCRs rose after two AZD1222 doses.

Data came from immunoSEQ multiplex PCR; TCRdb stores just in-frame clones and leaves some out. This table holds more than 250,000 clones, more than 80% found once. The CDR3 is made up of 12 amino acids. Germline V gives CDR1 MDHEN, CDR2 SYDVKM. V was trimmed by 8 bases and J by 3 bases, leaving 10 bases between them. This sequence originates from an adult in good health. The sequencing here drew on peripheral blood, taken on day 0 of AZD1222 vaccination. The rearrangement links TRBV28 to TRBJ1-2; D remains unclear. CDR3 loop: CASGIPHYGYTF. For the CDR3, the DNA is TGTGCCAGCGGGATACCCCACTATGGCTACACCTTC.